A single sample gave rise to the 12 T cell receptor beta chains below, sequenced in a study of T cell repertoires in cytomegalovirus infection. Their antigens are not known. MiXCR, run by TCRdb on the reads, gives a single entry per CDR3 protein. This sample carries 400,000 to 600,000 distinct CDR3 sequences, about 42% of them seen once, and the ten largest clones take about 45%. Sample: cultured PBMCs, taken from culture after CMV antigen stimulation. The receptors derive from a human donor in good health (CMV status not recorded). Some clones in this sample may be carry-over from other donors' samples.

Many counts were recorded for this clonotype. The rearrangement joins TRBV7-2 to TRBJ1-5, with D uncertain. Germline CDR1 is SGHTA and CDR2 is FQGNSA. With 5 bases removed from V and 5 bases from J, the gap between germline ends came to 10 bases. The CDR3 runs 13 residues. In DNA form, the CDR3 reads TGTGCCAGCAGCCCACAGCGGTATCAGCCCCAGCATTTT. Amino acids: CASSPQRYQPQHF.

V usage is TRBV19 and J usage is TRBJ1-2, with TRBD1 as a possible D gene (5 bases). Trimming took off 4 bases at V and 8 bases at J, with 14 bases between the two ends. Germline lookup yields CDR1 LNHDA and CDR2 SQIVND (reference sequence). The CDR3 covers 13 residues. This CDR3 reads CASSSFGGTGYTF. Here the CDR3 DNA reads TGTGCCAGTAGTAGCTTTGGTGGGACCGGCTACACCTTC.

The chain has TRBV7-9 and TRBJ2-3; D could derive from TRBD1 or TRBD2 (6 bases each). The CDR3 is made up of 14 amino acids. With 6 bases removed from V and 0 bases from J, the gap between germline ends came to 10 bases. CDR1 and CDR2 (germline): SEHNR, FQNEAQ (reference sequence). The CDR3 spells CASRWGASTDTQYF. In DNA form, the CDR3 reads TGTGCCAGCAGGTGGGGGGCCAGCACAGATACGCAGTATTTT. The variable domain in full, with the rest retrieved from reference TRBV7-9 and TRBJ2-3, is DTGVSQNPRHKITKRGQNVTFRCDPISEHNRLYWYRQTLGQGPEFLTYFQNEAQLEKSRLLSDRFSAERPKGSFSTLEIQRTEQGDSAMYLCASRWGASTDTQYFGPGTRLTVL.

The genes are TRBV7-2 and TRBJ2-1; D may be TRBD1 (6 bases). Germline CDR1 reads SGHTA; CDR2 reads FQGNSA. V lost 3 bases and J lost 7, with 22 bases in between. The CDR3 consists of 17 residues. The CDR3 loop reads CASSFAGQILPVNEQFF. The CDR3 DNA sequence: TGTGCCAGCAGCTTTGCCGGACAGATCCTCCCCGTGAATGAGCAGTTCTTC.

The chain joins TRBV6-8 to TRBJ2-2, with 10 bases fitting TRBD2. Trimming removed 0 bases from V and 0 bases from J; junction bases left unmatched: 1. Germline V lookup: CDR1 MNHGY, CDR2 SAAAGT. There are 17 residues in the CDR3. The CDR3 here is CASSYSGTSANTGELFF. CDR3 sequence (DNA): TGTGCCAGCAGTTACTCCGGGACTAGCGCGAACACCGGGGAGCTGTTTTTT.

The chain joins TRBV5-4 to TRBJ2-3; TRBD1 or TRBD2 may be the D gene (5 bases each). Between the trimmed V and J ends, which lost 6 bases and 1 base, there was a span of 15 bases. The CDR3 consists of 15 residues. In germline, CDR1 is SGHNT, CDR2 YYREEE (reference sequence). The CDR3 spells CASMVSRGGTDTQYF. The CDR3 nucleotides read TGTGCCAGCATGGTGTCCAGAGGGGGCACAGATACGCAGTATTTT.

The gene calls are TRBV12-3 or TRBV12-4 and TRBJ2-7; 7 bases align to TRBD1. The length of the CDR3 is 16 residues. The V segment lost 3 bases and the J segment 0 bases; nucleotides outside the gene matches: 8. Here the CDR3 reads CASSFAPGGPSYEQYF. DNA of the CDR3: TGTGCCAGCAGTTTTGCGCCAGGGGGACCCTCCTACGAGCAGTACTTC.

The gene calls are TRBV7-6 and TRBJ2-6; D is possibly TRBD1 (5 bases). Trimming took 2 bases from V and 2 from J, leaving 10 bases between them. Germline V gene data show CDR1 as SGHVS and CDR2 as FNYEAQ. The CDR3 spans 16 residues. The CDR3 nucleotides are TGTGCCAGCAGCTTAAGGGGTCACGCTGGGGCCAACGTCCTGACTTTC. Protein sequence: CASSLRGHAGANVLTF.

In regard to this clonotype: The junction shows a germline mismatch at one end, possibly a read error. This chain connects TRBV7-2 to TRBJ2-3; the match to TRBD2 covers 9 bases. This CDR3 region has 12 residues. Germline V gene lookup returns CDR1 SGHTA and CDR2 FQGNSA. For the CDR3, the DNA is TGTGCCAGCAGGGCGGGGGGGTCGGTACTTCTTTTT. Translated, it gives CASRAGGSVLLF.

This clonotype was picked up a small number of times. The rearrangement links TRBV7-9 to TRBJ1-4; D is undetermined. The CDR3 loop spans 12 amino acids. Trimming removed 5 bases at V and 8 bases at J, with 9 bases between. CDR1 and CDR2 (germline): SEHNR, FQNEAQ (reference sequence). CDR3 region: CASSQRNEKLFF. The CDR3 nucleotides are TGTGCCAGCAGCCAGCGGAACGAAAAACTGTTTTTT.

Ten or more counts support this clonotype. The rearrangement links TRBV7-6 to TRBJ2-1, with D possibly being TRBD2 (5 bases). Trimming shortened V by 8 bases and J by 0 bases, and 11 bases separated the two germline ends. The CDR3 has 14 residues. Germline CDR1 is SGHVS and CDR2 is FNYEAQ. The CDR3 coding sequence is TGTGCCAGCGCGACGGGAAACTCCTACAATGAGCAGTTCTTC. Protein: CASATGNSYNEQFF. The full variable domain, rest sourced from reference TRBV7-6 and TRBJ2-1, is GAGVSQSPRYKVTKRGQDVALRCDPISGHVSLYWYRQALGQGPEFLTYFNYEAQQDKSGLPNDRFSAERPEGSISTLTIQRTEQRDSAMYRCASATGNSYNEQFFGPGTRLTVL.

This rearrangement joins TRBV12-3 or TRBV12-4 to TRBJ2-3; D is perhaps TRBD2 (7 bases). CDR3 length: 15 amino acids. The V gene lost 4 bases and the J gene lost 5 bases, with 16 bases spanning the gap. CDR3 amino acids: CASSSGNREGDTQYF. Here the CDR3 DNA reads TGTGCCAGCAGTTCGGGAAACAGGGAGGGAGATACGCAGTATTTT.